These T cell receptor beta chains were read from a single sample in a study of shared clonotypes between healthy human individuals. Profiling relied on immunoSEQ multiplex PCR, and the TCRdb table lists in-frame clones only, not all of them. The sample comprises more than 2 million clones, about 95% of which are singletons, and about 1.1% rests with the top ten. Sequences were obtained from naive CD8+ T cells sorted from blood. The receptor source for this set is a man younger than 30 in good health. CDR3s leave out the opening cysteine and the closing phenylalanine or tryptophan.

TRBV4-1	ASSQVVGHGNTEAF
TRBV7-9	ASSQAGVGTGELF
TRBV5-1	ASSLEGQSDSNYGYT
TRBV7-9	ASSLDTGTNSNQPQH
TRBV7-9	ASNPSHLRANVLT
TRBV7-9	ASSLAQGWETQY
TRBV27	ASSQLADDHEQY
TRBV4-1	ASSQVSGAAYEQY
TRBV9	ASSTPMGGAETQY
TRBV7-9	ASSTGPNTEAF
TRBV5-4	ASSVLEGSRETQY
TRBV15	ATSRGSYEQY
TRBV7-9	ASSLAVGQGAHEQY
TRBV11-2	ASSSWRERDTQY
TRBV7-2	ASSFFSGTYEQY
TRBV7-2	ASSFPLDRGIEETQY
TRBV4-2	ASSQGQGVLNEQF
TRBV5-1	ASSLKRAGEQY
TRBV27	ASSPKSSRADSPLH
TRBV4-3	ASSYRINEKLF
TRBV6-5	ASSYSQINGYT
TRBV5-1	ASSLAASEETQY
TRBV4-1	ASSQDRGSPYNEQF
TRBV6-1	ASRGVSGNTIY
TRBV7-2	ASSLSGRSYEQY
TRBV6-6	ASIGTVNTGELF
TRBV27	ASSWEQMKQLF
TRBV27	ASSLSRGTAYYEQY
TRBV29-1	GVEELAGAPGELF
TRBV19	ASKEQGYGPGELF
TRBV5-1	ASSLGADSLNSPLH
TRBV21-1	ASSMRFRAGELF
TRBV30	AWSERRYNSPLH
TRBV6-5	ASSGTGDSPLH
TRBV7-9	ASSLSVASGRTDTQY
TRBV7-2	ASSSHRDLPYEQY
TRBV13	ASSFTGLTNTEAF
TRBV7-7	ASSKTWAGANTGELF
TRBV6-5	ASSYSSGQVIYEQY
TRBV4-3	ASSQDVTVLNYGYT
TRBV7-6	ASSLDPNTEAF
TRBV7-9	ASSSFRLQETQY
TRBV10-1	ASSDLGSDYEQY
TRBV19	ARRPGYPGNTIY
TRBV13	ASSSDTGGPYNEQF
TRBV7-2	ASSPQALAGAREQY
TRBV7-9	ASTQDGTPYEQY
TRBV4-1	ASSQQELHEQY
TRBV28	ASSFYRGSNTEAF
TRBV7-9	ASSLRQGWDEQF
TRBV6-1	ASQGFSPLH
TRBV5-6	ASSSGLAGRDEQF
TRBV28	ASSLFGNNQETQY
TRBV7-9	ASSFRQGPTYEQY